The 5 T cell receptor beta chains below all came from one sample that was sequenced in a study of blood T cell repertoires in COVID-19. The protocol was immunoSEQ multiplex PCR, while the TCRdb copy is restricted to in-frame clones and leaves out a portion. The sample contains about 280,000 clones, 86% of which appear only once. The sequencing sample was made of peripheral blood. The receptors stem from a woman aged 25 to 39 with active or convalescent COVID-19.

The J gene is TRBJ2-2, the V gene TRBV4-3; possible D gene TRBD2, 7 bases. Trimming left V 2 bases short and J 6 bases short, with 19 bases between. The CDR3 extends over 17 amino acids. Germline V gives CDR1 LGHNA, CDR2 YSLEER. The CDR3 sequence is CASSQSSGGAFAGELFF. CDR3 DNA sequence: TGCGCCAGCAGCCAATCGAGTGGGGGGGCCTTCGCCGGGGAGCTGTTTTTT.

The V and J genes are TRBV30 and TRBJ2-3, with TRBD2 matching over 10 bases. The CDR3 covers 17 residues. The V gene end was trimmed by 3 bases and the J gene end by 2 bases; junction bases not matched to a gene: 11. Germline lookup yields CDR1 GTSNPN and CDR2 SVGIG (reference sequence). CDR3 bases: TGTGCCTGGAGCAACTCCCCACTAGCGGGGCTCACAGATACGCAGTATTTT. The encoded protein is CAWSNSPLAGLTDTQYF.

The chain recombines TRBV28 with TRBJ1-4; D is unresolved. V lost 5 bases and J lost 1, with 17 bases in between. This CDR3 contains 17 residues. Germline V gene sequence: CDR1 MDHEN, CDR2 SYDVKM. In DNA form, the CDR3 reads TGTGCCAGCAGTCCCCTCCCTAGGGAGGAAACTAATGAAAAACTGTTTTTT. Its translation: CASSPLPREETNEKLFF.

Only one count was recorded for this clone. The chain carries TRBV10-2 and TRBJ2-1; D not certain. V was shortened by 2 bases and J by 6 bases, with 8 bases between the two germline ends. The germline V gene has CDR1 WSHSY and CDR2 SAAADI. CDR3 length: 13 residues. CDR3 nucleotides: TGCGCCAGCAGTGAGGGGCCACCCAATGAGCAGTTCTTC. Its protein product is CASSEGPPNEQFF.

The V call is TRBV7-9, the J call TRBJ2-7; TRBD1 aligns across 8 bases. CDR1 SEHNR and CDR2 FQNEAQ come from the germline V gene (reference sequence). Germline trimming cut 0 bases from V and 3 bases from J; bases unmatched to any gene: 13. This CDR3 is built from 18 residues. This CDR3 is CASSLARSLGQEVYEQYF. CDR3 DNA: TGTGCCAGCAGCTTAGCGAGGTCATTGGGACAGGAGGTCTACGAGCAGTACTTC.